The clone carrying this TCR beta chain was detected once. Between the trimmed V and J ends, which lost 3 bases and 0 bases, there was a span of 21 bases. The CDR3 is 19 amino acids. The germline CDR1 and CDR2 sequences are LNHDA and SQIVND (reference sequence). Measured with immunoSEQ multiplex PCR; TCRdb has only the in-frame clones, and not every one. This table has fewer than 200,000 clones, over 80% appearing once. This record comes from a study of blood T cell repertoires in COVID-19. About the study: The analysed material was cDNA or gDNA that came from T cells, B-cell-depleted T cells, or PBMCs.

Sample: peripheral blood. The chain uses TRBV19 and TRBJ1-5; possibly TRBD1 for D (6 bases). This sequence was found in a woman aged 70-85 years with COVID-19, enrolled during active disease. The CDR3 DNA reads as TGTGCCAGTAGTATGGCCCCAGGGGAAAGGGTTTATAGCAATCAGCCCCAGCATTTT. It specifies CASSMAPGERVYSNQPQHF.